These T cell receptor beta chains were read from a single sample in a study of shared T cell receptors in the human thymus. Produced via immunoSEQ multiplex PCR; TCRdb's table is partial and in-frame only. The top ten clones hold around 0.0099% of a sample with 700,000 to 750,000 clones, approximately 83% of them seen once. The same specimen was also included in a second study, on human thymus T cells.

The sample comprised thymocytes. The receptors shown here come from a girl under three years old with a congenital heart defect. Each CDR3 is given with its conserved first and last residue. Fields, in order: J gene, clone size, D gene, V gene, CDR3 protein, CDR3 DNA. A D gene is named only where the DNA matches it firmly. Clone size appears in some rows only: once, few, many, or a class for an expanded clone.

J gene: TRBJ1-2
clone size: once
D gene: -
V gene: TRBV13
CDR3 protein: CASSLGRRGSDGYTF
CDR3 DNA: TGTGCCAGCAGCTTAGGCAGAAGGGGCTCGGATGGCTACACCTTC

J gene: TRBJ2-6
clone size: -
D gene: TRBD2
V gene: TRBV10-3
CDR3 protein: CAISESREREAGANVLTF
CDR3 DNA: TGTGCCATCAGTGAGTCGAGGGAACGGGAGGCTGGGGCCAACGTCCTGACTTTC

J gene: TRBJ2-7
clone size: -
D gene: -
V gene: TRBV5-1
CDR3 protein: CASSPGAYQYF
CDR3 DNA: TGCGCCAGCAGCCCGGGAGCATATCAGTACTTC

J gene: TRBJ1-3
clone size: -
D gene: -
V gene: TRBV7-9
CDR3 protein: CASSFRTSGNTIYF
CDR3 DNA: TGTGCCAGCAGCTTCCGGACAAGCGGAAACACCATATATTTT

J gene: TRBJ2-3
clone size: -
D gene: TRBD2
V gene: TRBV5-1
CDR3 protein: CASSLDLAGGPLSDTQYF
CDR3 DNA: TGCGCCAGCAGCTTGGACTTAGCGGGGGGGCCTCTTTCAGATACGCAGTATTTT

J gene: TRBJ2-7
clone size: -
D gene: TRBD2
V gene: TRBV28
CDR3 protein: CASTPGGNSTYEQYF
CDR3 DNA: TGTGCCAGCACTCCGGGGGGGAATAGCACCTACGAGCAGTACTTC

J gene: TRBJ1-2
clone size: -
D gene: -
V gene: TRBV27
CDR3 protein: CASSSVLGRRYGYTF
CDR3 DNA: TGTGCCAGCAGTTCGGTTTTGGGTAGGAGATATGGCTACACCTTC

J gene: TRBJ2-1
clone size: -
D gene: TRBD2
V gene: TRBV5-1
CDR3 protein: CASSLYPLGGLAGKKSLLNEQFF
CDR3 DNA: TGCGCCAGCAGCTTGTACCCCCTCGGAGGGCTAGCGGGTAAGAAAAGTCTTCTCAATGAGCAGTTCTTC

J gene: TRBJ1-5
clone size: few
D gene: TRBD1
V gene: TRBV2
CDR3 protein: CASMNVQDRADLSNQPQHF
CDR3 DNA: TGTGCCAGCATGAATGTACAGGACAGGGCCGACTTAAGCAATCAGCCCCAGCATTTT

J gene: TRBJ1-2
clone size: -
D gene: -
V gene: TRBV29-1
CDR3 protein: CSVEWGETQANYGYTF
CDR3 DNA: TGCAGCGTTGAATGGGGGGAAACCCAAGCTAACTATGGCTACACCTTC

J gene: TRBJ2-1
clone size: -
D gene: -
V gene: TRBV14
CDR3 protein: CASSRGSEQFF
CDR3 DNA: TGTGCCAGCAGCAGAGGGAGTGAGCAGTTCTTC

J gene: TRBJ2-6
clone size: -
D gene: TRBD1
V gene: TRBV4-3
CDR3 protein: CASSQGGQANSGANVLTF
CDR3 DNA: TGCGCCAGCAGCCAAGGGGGACAGGCGAACTCTGGGGCCAACGTCCTGACTTTC

J gene: TRBJ2-7
clone size: -
D gene: TRBD1
V gene: TRBV19
CDR3 protein: CASSIGGTGGYEQYF
CDR3 DNA: TGTGCCAGTAGTATAGGGGGGACAGGGGGCTACGAGCAGTACTTC

J gene: TRBJ2-7
clone size: -
D gene: TRBD2
V gene: TRBV5-6
CDR3 protein: CASSFGSGGHQYF
CDR3 DNA: TGTGCCAGCAGCTTTGGTAGCGGGGGCCACCAGTACTTC

J gene: TRBJ1-2
clone size: -
D gene: TRBD1
V gene: TRBV7-2
CDR3 protein: CASSLRDRLYGYTF
CDR3 DNA: TGTGCCAGCAGCCTGCGGGACAGGCTCTATGGCTACACCTTC

J gene: TRBJ2-1
clone size: -
D gene: -
V gene: TRBV2
CDR3 protein: CASSEWGVPSSYNEQFF
CDR3 DNA: TGTGCCAGCAGTGAGTGGGGGGTCCCGAGCTCCTACAATGAGCAGTTCTTC

J gene: TRBJ2-5
clone size: -
D gene: -
V gene: TRBV2
CDR3 protein: CASSEARWETQYF
CDR3 DNA: TGTGCCAGCAGTGAAGCGCGGTGGGAGACCCAGTACTTC

J gene: TRBJ1-1
clone size: -
D gene: TRBD1
V gene: TRBV4-1
CDR3 protein: CASSPGQGGNTEAFF
CDR3 DNA: TGCGCCAGCAGCCCGGGACAGGGGGGGAACACTGAAGCTTTCTTT

J gene: TRBJ1-3
clone size: -
D gene: TRBD1
V gene: TRBV15
CDR3 protein: CATSSRDRCKLGSGNTIYF
CDR3 DNA: TGTGCCACCAGCAGTCGGGACAGATGTAAACTGGGCTCTGGAAACACCATATATTTT

J gene: TRBJ2-3
clone size: few
D gene: -
V gene: TRBV7-6
CDR3 protein: CASSFRGRITDTQYF
CDR3 DNA: TGTGCCAGCAGCTTTAGGGGCCGGATCACAGATACGCAGTATTTT

J gene: TRBJ1-2
clone size: once
D gene: TRBD1
V gene: TRBV4-1
CDR3 protein: CASSAQGTGIGYTF
CDR3 DNA: TGCGCCAGCAGCGCTCAGGGGACAGGGATTGGCTACACCTTC

J gene: TRBJ1-2
clone size: -
D gene: -
V gene: TRBV18
CDR3 protein: CASSLPVVWGDRNLGYTF
CDR3 DNA: TGTGCCAGCTCGCTTCCCGTTGTTTGGGGCGACAGAAACCTCGGCTACACCTTC

J gene: TRBJ2-7
clone size: -
D gene: TRBD1
V gene: TRBV19
CDR3 protein: CASSIGRGKGQYF
CDR3 DNA: TGTGCCAGTAGTATTGGCAGGGGGAAAGGGCAGTACTTC

J gene: TRBJ1-4
clone size: -
D gene: TRBD1
V gene: TRBV9
CDR3 protein: CASSGGQGALDRHHEKLFF
CDR3 DNA: TGTGCCAGCAGCGGTGGACAGGGGGCTTTGGACCGACACCATGAAAAACTGTTTTTT

J gene: TRBJ1-1
clone size: -
D gene: -
V gene: TRBV25-1
CDR3 protein: CASRRWAEAFF
CDR3 DNA: TGTGCCAGCAGGCGGTGGGCTGAAGCTTTCTTT

J gene: TRBJ2-5
clone size: -
D gene: -
V gene: TRBV7-9
CDR3 protein: CASSPKAPKETQYF
CDR3 DNA: TGTGCCAGCAGCCCCAAAGCCCCGAAAGAGACCCAGTACTTC

J gene: TRBJ2-2
clone size: -
D gene: -
V gene: TRBV12-5
CDR3 protein: CASGLVRRRINEHRGAVF
CDR3 DNA: TGTGCTAGTGGTTTGGTACGACGGCGGATCAACGAACACCGGGGAGCTGTTTTT

J gene: TRBJ2-3
clone size: -
D gene: -
V gene: TRBV4-1
CDR3 protein: CASSQDPRSTDTQYF
CDR3 DNA: TGCGCCAGCAGCCAAGATCCGCGGAGCACAGATACGCAGTATTTT

J gene: TRBJ2-1
clone size: -
D gene: TRBD2
V gene: TRBV11-3
CDR3 protein: CASSHLGGSGGAGNEQFF
CDR3 DNA: TGTGCCAGCAGCCATCTAGGGGGTAGCGGGGGGGCCGGCAATGAGCAGTTCTTC

J gene: TRBJ2-6
clone size: -
D gene: -
V gene: TRBV4-1
CDR3 protein: CASSPEPYSGANVLTF
CDR3 DNA: TGCGCCAGCAGCCCCGAACCCTACTCTGGGGCCAACGTCCTGACTTTC

J gene: TRBJ2-1
clone size: -
D gene: -
V gene: TRBV4-1
CDR3 protein: CASSQAGTTNYEQFF
CDR3 DNA: TGCGCCAGCAGCCAAGCCGGGACAACCAACTATGAGCAGTTCTTC

J gene: TRBJ2-7
clone size: -
D gene: -
V gene: TRBV20-1
CDR3 protein: CSASDSYEQYF
CDR3 DNA: TGCAGTGCTTCGGACAGCTACGAGCAGTACTTC

J gene: TRBJ2-7
clone size: -
D gene: -
V gene: TRBV7-9
CDR3 protein: CASSLGVGRGAYEQYF
CDR3 DNA: TGTGCCAGCAGCTTAGGGGTCGGCAGGGGTGCGTACGAGCAGTACTTC

J gene: TRBJ1-5
clone size: once
D gene: -
V gene: TRBV19
CDR3 protein: CASSMGVYGSNQPQHF
CDR3 DNA: TGTGCCAGTAGTATGGGAGTATACGGTAGCAATCAGCCCCAGCATTTT

J gene: TRBJ2-3
clone size: -
D gene: TRBD2
V gene: TRBV10-2
CDR3 protein: CATTSGDAWDTQYF
CDR3 DNA: TGCGCCACCACTAGCGGGGACGCATGGGATACGCAGTATTTT

J gene: TRBJ1-1
clone size: -
D gene: -
V gene: TRBV5-6
CDR3 protein: CASSLYDARVEAFF
CDR3 DNA: TGTGCCAGCAGCTTATATGACGCCAGGGTCGAAGCTTTCTTT

J gene: TRBJ1-3
clone size: -
D gene: -
V gene: TRBV6-1
CDR3 protein: CASSLGGPGNTIYF
CDR3 DNA: TGTGCCAGCAGCCTGGGGGGGCCTGGAAACACCATATATTTT

J gene: TRBJ1-3
clone size: -
D gene: -
V gene: TRBV9
CDR3 protein: CASSVGGQVARNTIYF
CDR3 DNA: TGTGCCAGCAGCGTAGGGGGGCAGGTTGCTCGAAACACCATATATTTT

J gene: TRBJ1-5
clone size: -
D gene: -
V gene: TRBV6-5
CDR3 protein: CASSYSAKSNQPQHF
CDR3 DNA: TGTGCCAGCAGTTACTCGGCCAAGAGCAATCAGCCCCAGCATTTT

J gene: TRBJ1-2
clone size: -
D gene: TRBD1
V gene: TRBV2
CDR3 protein: CASSEPGQNLYGYTF
CDR3 DNA: TGTGCCAGCAGTGAGCCGGGACAGAACCTCTATGGCTACACCTTC

J gene: TRBJ1-6
clone size: -
D gene: -
V gene: TRBV9
CDR3 protein: CASSEGGNHSPLHF
CDR3 DNA: TGTGCCAGCAGTGAAGGGGGAAACCATTCACCCCTCCACTTT

J gene: TRBJ2-2
clone size: -
D gene: -
V gene: TRBV10-3
CDR3 protein: CASSLPSLQGARNTGELFF
CDR3 DNA: TGTGCCAGTAGCCTACCTTCTCTACAGGGAGCGAGGAACACCGGGGAGCTGTTTTTT

J gene: TRBJ2-7
clone size: -
D gene: TRBD2
V gene: TRBV5-5
CDR3 protein: CASSTRLGRGYEQYF
CDR3 DNA: TGTGCCAGCAGCACCCGGCTGGGGAGGGGTTACGAGCAGTACTTC

J gene: TRBJ2-1
clone size: -
D gene: TRBD2
V gene: TRBV19
CDR3 protein: CASSDRGGDNEQFF
CDR3 DNA: TGTGCCAGTAGTGACCGGGGGGGCGACAATGAGCAGTTCTTC

J gene: TRBJ2-7
clone size: once
D gene: -
V gene: TRBV14
CDR3 protein: CASSQDGSGFPAYEQYF
CDR3 DNA: TGTGCCAGCAGCCAAGATGGGTCAGGGTTCCCCGCCTACGAGCAGTACTTC

J gene: TRBJ2-7
clone size: -
D gene: TRBD2
V gene: TRBV7-2
CDR3 protein: CASSPRSSGATYEQYF
CDR3 DNA: TGTGCCAGCAGCCCCCGGTCTAGCGGTGCGACCTACGAGCAGTACTTC

J gene: TRBJ2-2
clone size: -
D gene: TRBD2
V gene: TRBV7-6
CDR3 protein: CASSSAGGLNRELFF
CDR3 DNA: TGTGCCAGCAGCTCAGCGGGGGGGCTAAACCGGGAGCTGTTTTTT

J gene: TRBJ2-3
clone size: -
D gene: -
V gene: TRBV5-4
CDR3 protein: CASSWDTSSTDTQYF
CDR3 DNA: TGTGCCAGCAGCTGGGACACGTCTAGCACAGATACGCAGTATTTT

J gene: TRBJ1-5
clone size: -
D gene: -
V gene: TRBV19
CDR3 protein: CASSMAGDQPQHF
CDR3 DNA: TGTGCCAGTAGCATGGCGGGGGATCAGCCCCAGCATTTT

J gene: TRBJ1-5
clone size: -
D gene: -
V gene: TRBV6-5
CDR3 protein: CASSPGTRDQPQHF
CDR3 DNA: TGTGCCAGCAGTCCAGGGACAAGAGATCAGCCCCAGCATTTT

J gene: TRBJ2-1
clone size: -
D gene: TRBD1
V gene: TRBV13
CDR3 protein: CASSLKGRTGGLNEQFF
CDR3 DNA: TGTGCCAGCAGCTTAAAAGGGCGGACAGGGGGTCTCAATGAGCAGTTCTTC

J gene: TRBJ1-2
clone size: -
D gene: -
V gene: TRBV15
CDR3 protein: CATSRGGRALWDYGYTF
CDR3 DNA: TGTGCCACCAGCAGAGGTGGCAGGGCTTTATGGGATTATGGCTACACCTTC

J gene: TRBJ2-7
clone size: -
D gene: -
V gene: TRBV11-2
CDR3 protein: CASSFPGRGLDEQYF
CDR3 DNA: TGTGCCAGCAGCTTCCCAGGCAGGGGATTAGACGAGCAGTACTTC

J gene: TRBJ2-2
clone size: -
D gene: TRBD1
V gene: TRBV7-2
CDR3 protein: CASSFRDRGIGELFF
CDR3 DNA: TGTGCCAGCAGCTTCCGGGACAGGGGAATCGGGGAGCTGTTTTTT